The clone carrying this T cell receptor (beta chain) was observed at least ten times. Its antigen is not identified. This sample is part of a study of response to subunit inactivated influenza vaccine. Points from the study as a whole: The authors suggested that few new T cells are recruited per seasonal influenza vaccination.

TCRdb re-called the RT-PCR reads through MiXCR, storing one row per CDR3 protein. The table includes more than 500,000 distinct CDR3 sequences, approximately 11% detected once. Germline trimming cut 2 bases from V and 1 base from J; bases unmatched to any gene: 4. The CDR3 is 15 residues long. The germline V gene encodes CDR1 LGHNA and CDR2 YNFKEQ. These data were likewise used in another study, on T cells expressing NK-cell markers. That publication notes: As the method of synthesis, 5'RACE template switching with UMIs yielded TCR beta cDNA. NKG2C+ dominant clonotype frequencies in more than 5 donors were roughly 1.0-7.5% of CD8+ T cells. The HCMV specificity of the expanded NKG2C+ T cell clones stayed unresolved.

The clonotype was recovered from a man aged 50 to 59 who received an inactivated influenza vaccine. The sequencing here drew on PBMCs from blood, taken on the day of vaccination. The gene calls are TRBV4-2 and TRBJ2-7, with 8 positions matching TRBD2. As DNA, the CDR3 is TGTGCCAGCAGCCAAACTAGCGGACCTTCCTACGAGCAGTACTTC. Its translation: CASSQTSGPSYEQYF.